This is a list of T cell receptor beta chains from one sample in a study of cytomegalovirus exposure and HLA in healthy donors. Sequencing was performed with immunoSEQ multiplex PCR; in TCRdb, only in-frame clones are kept and a portion is missing. This sample has roughly 170,000 clones, with roughly 80% found just once. Sample: PBMCs. The receptors shown here come from a woman between 45 and 65 years old in good health and CMV-seropositive. The CDR3 runs from the conserved cysteine through the conserved F or W. A D gene is named only where the DNA matches it firmly. The size field is filled for only some rows; it gives once, few, many or a size class.

abundance: -; j_gene: TRBJ2-3; v_gene: TRBV6-5; d_gene: -; CDR3aa: CASSPPGGLSDTQYF; CDR3nt: TGTGCCAGCAGTCCCCCGGGGGGCCTCTCAGATACGCAGTATTTT
abundance: -; j_gene: TRBJ2-5; v_gene: TRBV7-7; d_gene: TRBD2; CDR3aa: CASSRSASGGETQYF; CDR3nt: TGTGCCAGCAGCCGCTCCGCTAGCGGGGGGGAGACCCAGTACTTC
abundance: -; j_gene: TRBJ2-7; v_gene: TRBV6-5; d_gene: TRBD1; CDR3aa: CASSPTGALSYEQYF; CDR3nt: TGTGCCAGCAGTCCTACAGGGGCCCTCTCCTACGAGCAGTACTTC
abundance: -; j_gene: TRBJ2-5; v_gene: TRBV10-3; d_gene: TRBD1; CDR3aa: CAISSRGLRTQYF; CDR3nt: TGTGCCATCAGCTCCAGGGGGTTGCGGACCCAGTACTTC
abundance: few; j_gene: TRBJ1-1; v_gene: TRBV11-2; d_gene: -; CDR3aa: CASSLWGLRDMNTEAFF; CDR3nt: TGTGCCAGCAGCTTATGGGGACTACGGGACATGAACACTGAAGCTTTCTTT
abundance: -; j_gene: TRBJ2-1; v_gene: TRBV9; d_gene: -; CDR3aa: CASSVAGREEYNEQFF; CDR3nt: TGTGCCAGCAGCGTAGCTGGCAGGGAAGAATACAATGAGCAGTTCTTC
abundance: -; j_gene: TRBJ2-3; v_gene: TRBV7-3; d_gene: -; CDR3aa: CASSLNPIGAGSTDTQYF; CDR3nt: TGTGCCAGCAGCTTAAACCCCATTGGGGCGGGGAGCACAGATACGCAGTATTTT
abundance: -; j_gene: TRBJ1-2; v_gene: TRBV6-1; d_gene: TRBD1; CDR3aa: CASRLGQGDGYTF; CDR3nt: TGTGCCAGCAGATTAGGACAGGGGGATGGCTACACCTTC
abundance: -; j_gene: TRBJ2-7; v_gene: TRBV13; d_gene: -; CDR3aa: CASSSSRVERPYEQYF; CDR3nt: TGTGCCAGCAGCTCGAGTCGGGTAGAGAGGCCCTACGAGCAGTACTTC
abundance: -; j_gene: TRBJ1-2; v_gene: TRBV7-6; d_gene: -; CDR3aa: CASSLVRGEGYTF; CDR3nt: TGTGCCAGCAGCTTAGTCAGGGGCGAGGGCTACACCTTC
abundance: -; j_gene: TRBJ2-1; v_gene: TRBV5-4; d_gene: TRBD2; CDR3aa: CASSPTGGPDNEQFF; CDR3nt: TGTGCCAGCAGCCCCACGGGGGGGCCCGACAATGAGCAGTTCTTC
abundance: few; j_gene: TRBJ2-4; v_gene: TRBV6-7; d_gene: TRBD2; CDR3aa: CASAGLAGGVAKNIQYF; CDR3nt: TGTGCGTCGGCGGGACTAGCGGGGGGGGTAGCCAAAAACATTCAGTACTTC
abundance: -; j_gene: TRBJ2-3; v_gene: TRBV10-2; d_gene: -; CDR3aa: CASSDGDTQYF; CDR3nt: TGCGCCAGCAGTGACGGGGATACGCAGTATTTT
abundance: -; j_gene: TRBJ1-1; v_gene: TRBV5-5; d_gene: -; CDR3aa: CASSLGAGGTEAFF; CDR3nt: TGTGCCAGCAGCTTGGGAGCGGGGGGCACTGAAGCTTTCTTT
abundance: -; j_gene: TRBJ2-2; v_gene: TRBV13; d_gene: -; CDR3aa: CASRQGNTGELFF; CDR3nt: TGTGCCAGCAGACAGGGGAACACCGGGGAGCTGTTTTTT
abundance: -; j_gene: TRBJ2-3; v_gene: TRBV7-2; d_gene: -; CDR3aa: CASSRGLLSTDTQYF; CDR3nt: TGTGCCAGCAGCCGGGGACTCCTTAGCACAGATACGCAGTATTTT
abundance: -; j_gene: TRBJ1-2; v_gene: TRBV4-1; d_gene: -; CDR3aa: CASSYLFPTANGYTF; CDR3nt: TGCGCCAGCAGCTACCTATTCCCGACAGCCAACGGCTACACCTTC
abundance: once; j_gene: TRBJ1-1; v_gene: TRBV4-1; d_gene: -; CDR3aa: CASSQGGRSEAFF; CDR3nt: TGCGCCAGCAGCCAAGGGGGGAGGTCCGAAGCTTTCTTT
abundance: -; j_gene: TRBJ1-5; v_gene: TRBV6-5; d_gene: -; CDR3aa: CASRWTADQPQHF; CDR3nt: TGTGCCAGCCGGTGGACTGCAGATCAGCCCCAGCATTTT
abundance: -; j_gene: TRBJ2-7; v_gene: TRBV30; d_gene: -; CDR3aa: CAWSQQGYEQYF; CDR3nt: TGTGCCTGGAGCCAGCAGGGATACGAGCAGTACTTC
abundance: -; j_gene: TRBJ2-2; v_gene: TRBV10-3; d_gene: TRBD1; CDR3aa: CAISVDRGPTGELFF; CDR3nt: TGTGCCATCAGCGTAGACAGGGGGCCCACCGGGGAGCTGTTTTTT
abundance: -; j_gene: TRBJ1-5; v_gene: TRBV6-1; d_gene: -; CDR3aa: CASIPIQGPNQPQHF; CDR3nt: TGTGCCAGCATCCCCATACAGGGCCCCAATCAGCCCCAGCATTTT
abundance: -; j_gene: TRBJ2-2; v_gene: TRBV19; d_gene: TRBD1; CDR3aa: CASSTQGGPGELFF; CDR3nt: TGTGCCAGTAGTACCCAAGGGGGCCCCGGGGAGCTGTTTTTT
abundance: -; j_gene: TRBJ1-2; v_gene: TRBV9; d_gene: -; CDR3aa: CASSVGVGDRNYGYTF; CDR3nt: TGTGCCAGCAGCGTAGGCGTAGGGGATCGAAACTATGGCTACACCTTC
abundance: -; j_gene: TRBJ2-5; v_gene: TRBV20-1; d_gene: -; CDR3aa: CSAFKETQYF; CDR3nt: TGCAGTGCTTTCAAAGAGACCCAGTACTTC
abundance: -; j_gene: TRBJ2-7; v_gene: TRBV4-1; d_gene: TRBD2; CDR3aa: CASSARLAGGTYEQYF; CDR3nt: TGCGCCAGCAGCGCCCGACTAGCGGGGGGGACCTACGAGCAGTACTTC
abundance: -; j_gene: TRBJ2-5; v_gene: TRBV11-1; d_gene: TRBD2; CDR3aa: CASSLGLAETQYF; CDR3nt: TGTGCCAGCAGCTTGGGACTAGCGGAGACCCAGTACTTC
abundance: -; j_gene: TRBJ2-7; v_gene: TRBV13; d_gene: TRBD1; CDR3aa: CASSLRQGARGNEQYF; CDR3nt: TGTGCCAGCAGCTTACGGCAGGGGGCAAGGGGGAACGAGCAGTACTTC
abundance: -; j_gene: TRBJ2-1; v_gene: TRBV9; d_gene: TRBD2; CDR3aa: CASSVASGGGGGLNEQFF; CDR3nt: TGTGCCAGCAGCGTAGCGAGCGGGGGGGGCGGGGGCCTGAATGAGCAGTTCTTC
abundance: once; j_gene: TRBJ1-1; v_gene: TRBV7-9; d_gene: -; CDR3aa: CASSGQGSGTEAFF; CDR3nt: TGTGCCAGCAGCGGGCAGGGGAGTGGAACTGAAGCTTTCTTT
abundance: once; j_gene: TRBJ1-3; v_gene: TRBV9; d_gene: -; CDR3aa: CASSVWAGAGNTIYF; CDR3nt: TGTGCCAGCAGCGTATGGGCAGGGGCTGGAAACACCATATATTTT
abundance: -; j_gene: TRBJ1-2; v_gene: TRBV6-6; d_gene: -; CDR3aa: CASSYESPSPNYGYTF; CDR3nt: TGTGCCAGCAGTTATGAGTCACCTTCGCCTAACTATGGCTACACCTTC
abundance: -; j_gene: TRBJ1-6; v_gene: TRBV4-1; d_gene: -; CDR3aa: CASSQESRARYNSPLHF; CDR3nt: TGCGCCAGCAGCCAAGAAAGCAGGGCCCGCTATAATTCACCCCTCCACTTT
abundance: -; j_gene: TRBJ2-3; v_gene: TRBV12-5; d_gene: -; CDR3aa: CASGSEVQGLLLTDTQYF; CDR3nt: TGTGCTAGTGGTTCCGAGGTACAGGGTTTATTACTCACAGATACGCAGTATTTT
abundance: -; j_gene: TRBJ2-3; v_gene: TRBV6-8; d_gene: -; CDR3aa: CASRRKSSTDTQYF; CDR3nt: TGTGCCAGCCGGAGGAAATCTAGCACAGATACGCAGTATTTT
abundance: -; j_gene: TRBJ2-1; v_gene: TRBV5-8; d_gene: -; CDR3aa: CASSLPHSSYNEQFF; CDR3nt: TGTGCCAGCAGCTTGCCACACAGCTCCTACAATGAGCAGTTCTTC
abundance: few; j_gene: TRBJ2-1; v_gene: TRBV11-3; d_gene: TRBD1; CDR3aa: CASSRVYGTGGENEQFF; CDR3nt: TGTGCCAGCAGTCGTGTATACGGGACAGGGGGCGAAAATGAGCAGTTCTTC
abundance: -; j_gene: TRBJ2-5; v_gene: TRBV5-1; d_gene: TRBD2; CDR3aa: CASNAGGSKETQYF; CDR3nt: TGCGCCAGCAATGCGGGGGGGAGTAAAGAGACCCAGTACTTC
abundance: -; j_gene: TRBJ1-2; v_gene: TRBV29-1; d_gene: -; CDR3aa: CSSDDRTRGGYTF; CDR3nt: TGCAGCTCCGATGACCGGACTAGGGGTGGCTACACCTTC
abundance: -; j_gene: TRBJ2-7; v_gene: TRBV9; d_gene: -; CDR3aa: CASSVRSSSYEQYF; CDR3nt: TGTGCCAGCAGCGTGAGGAGCAGCTCCTACGAGCAGTACTTC
abundance: few; j_gene: TRBJ2-1; v_gene: TRBV4-1; d_gene: -; CDR3aa: CASSQNIQDNEQFF; CDR3nt: TGCGCCAGCAGCCAAAACATACAGGACAATGAGCAGTTCTTC
abundance: -; j_gene: TRBJ1-2; v_gene: TRBV21-1; d_gene: -; CDR3aa: CATSGGNYGYTF; CDR3nt: TGTGCCACCAGCGGGGGGAACTATGGCTACACCTTC
abundance: -; j_gene: TRBJ1-4; v_gene: TRBV18; d_gene: TRBD1; CDR3aa: CASSARGDSNEKLFF; CDR3nt: TGTGCCAGCTCAGCCCGCGGGGACAGTAATGAAAAACTGTTTTTT
abundance: -; j_gene: TRBJ1-2; v_gene: TRBV2; d_gene: -; CDR3aa: CASSEEARFYGYTF; CDR3nt: TGTGCCAGCAGTGAAGAAGCCCGATTCTATGGCTACACCTTC
abundance: -; j_gene: TRBJ1-2; v_gene: TRBV9; d_gene: TRBD1; CDR3aa: CASSENPGGQGYTF; CDR3nt: TGTGCCAGCAGCGAGAATCCAGGGGGCCAAGGCTACACCTTC
abundance: -; j_gene: TRBJ1-4; v_gene: TRBV9; d_gene: -; CDR3aa: CASSGGIATNEKLFF; CDR3nt: TGTGCCAGCAGCGGAGGTATTGCAACTAATGAAAAACTGTTTTTT
abundance: -; j_gene: TRBJ2-1; v_gene: TRBV9; d_gene: TRBD2; CDR3aa: CASSSGGQSYNEQFF; CDR3nt: TGTGCCAGCAGCAGCGGGGGCCAATCCTACAATGAGCAGTTCTTC
abundance: once; j_gene: TRBJ2-5; v_gene: TRBV6-1; d_gene: -; CDR3aa: CASSGGLKETQYF; CDR3nt: TGTGCCAGCAGTGGGGGGCTTAAAGAGACCCAGTACTTC
abundance: -; j_gene: TRBJ1-1; v_gene: TRBV10-3; d_gene: -; CDR3aa: CAIAGGDTEAFF; CDR3nt: TGTGCCATCGCAGGAGGGGACACTGAAGCTTTCTTT
abundance: -; j_gene: TRBJ1-1; v_gene: TRBV25-1; d_gene: TRBD1; CDR3aa: CASSDLQGSNTEAFF; CDR3nt: TGTGCCAGCAGTGACTTACAGGGGTCCAACACTGAAGCTTTCTTT
abundance: -; j_gene: TRBJ1-5; v_gene: TRBV14; d_gene: TRBD1; CDR3aa: CASSFRDRTVNQPQHF; CDR3nt: TGTGCCAGCAGCTTCCGGGACAGGACAGTAAATCAGCCCCAGCATTTT